A single sample gave rise to the 4 T cell receptor beta chains below, sequenced in a study of blood T cell repertoires in COVID-19. Repertoires were generated with immunoSEQ multiplex PCR, while TCRdb's copy carries only in-frame clones and drops some. This sample has about 140,000 clones, with about 87% found just once. Sequencing was performed on peripheral blood. The receptors originated from a woman in her forties or fifties with acute or convalescent COVID-19.

This chain joins TRBV11-1 and TRBJ1-1; 9 positions agree with TRBD1. Germline V gene lookup returns CDR1 SGHAT and CDR2 FQDESV (reference sequence). Trimming at V came to 4 bases and at J to 3 bases, leaving 6 bases not matched to a gene. The CDR3 extends over 15 amino acids. The CDR3 loop reads CASSSRDRADTEAFF. DNA for the CDR3: TGTGCCAGCAGCTCCCGGGACAGGGCAGACACTGAAGCTTTCTTT.

The chain joins TRBV27 to TRBJ1-2, with 9 bases identical to TRBD1. Germline loops: CDR1 MNHEY, CDR2 SMNVEV (reference sequence). The V and J ends lost 3 bases and 5 bases, in that order; junction bases with no gene match: 16. This CDR3 region has 18 residues. This CDR3 reads CASSFLGQGTLSGYGYTF. CDR3 bases: TGTGCCAGCAGTTTTCTCGGACAGGGGACTTTATCTGGGTATGGCTACACCTTC.

This chain links TRBV2 with TRBJ2-3, with 8 nucleotides matching TRBD1. Germline CDR1 and CDR2: SNHLY and FYNNEI. The ends lost 6 bases at V and 4 bases at J; junction bases unmatched: 9. The CDR3 runs to 15 residues. The CDR3 loop reads CASRPDRGSSDTQYF. The CDR3 nucleotides read TGTGCCAGCAGACCTGACAGGGGCTCATCAGATACGCAGTATTTT.

The chain uses TRBV9 and TRBJ2-7, with 8 bases that match TRBD2. CDR3 length equals 14 residues. Trimming took 4 bases from V and 6 from J; bases not matched to a gene: 9. Germline V gives CDR1 SGDLS, CDR2 YYNGEE. The CDR3 nucleotides read TGTGCCAGCAGCCCGGGACTAGGGATTGTCGAGCAGTACTTC. Translation gives CASSPGLGIVEQYF.